The 3 T cell receptor beta chains presented below share a single source sample, sequenced in a study of blood T cell repertoires in COVID-19. Produced via immunoSEQ multiplex PCR; TCRdb's table is partial and in-frame only. Seen here are approximately 440,000 clones, about 90% observed once, and the top ten hold 0.6% to 0.7%. Material: PBMCs or T cells enriched from blood (not recorded which). The receptors stem from a man between 18 and 29 years old who had recovered from COVID-19.

This chain connects TRBV7-9 to TRBJ1-4; TRBD1 aligns across 7 bases. The CDR3 runs 13 residues. Germline V gene sequence: CDR1 SEHNR, CDR2 FQNEAQ (reference sequence). The V segment lost 5 bases and the J segment 7 bases; nucleotides outside the gene matches: 4. The chain's CDR3 is CASSETGIEKLFF. DNA of the CDR3: TGTGCCAGCAGCGAGACAGGGATTGAAAAACTGTTTTTT. Full variable domain (outside the CDR3, taken from reference TRBV7-9 and TRBJ1-4): DTGVSQNPRHKITKRGQNVTFRCDPISEHNRLYWYRQTLGQGPEFLTYFQNEAQLEKSRLLSDRFSAERPKGSFSTLEIQRTEQGDSAMYLCASSETGIEKLFFGSGTQLSVL.

V usage is TRBV18 and J usage is TRBJ2-1; possible D gene TRBD1, 5 bases. Germline V gives CDR1 KGHSH, CDR2 LQKENI. The CDR3 is 12 residues long. The V and J ends lost 3 bases and 6 bases respectively, with 6 bases between them. The CDR3 region has the DNA TGTGCCAGCTCACCGGGGCGCAATGAGCAGTTCTTC. Encoded protein: CASSPGRNEQFF. The full variable domain, its missing parts supplied by reference TRBV18 and TRBJ2-1, is NAGVMQNPRHLVRRRGQEARLRCSPMKGHSHVYWYRQLPEEGLKFMVYLQKENIIDESGMPKERFSAEFPKEGPSILRIQQVVRGDSAAYFCASSPGRNEQFFGPGTRLTVL.

Details on this clone: One end of the junction varies from germline; a read error may be responsible. The rearrangement joins TRBV6-4 to TRBJ1-1; unclear D gene. The CDR3 is made up of 11 amino acids. Per germline, CDR1 MRHNA and CDR2 SNTAGT. The CDR3 DNA reads TGTGCCAGCAGTGACTTGCAGGTCTGTATCTTT. This encodes CASSDLQVCIF.